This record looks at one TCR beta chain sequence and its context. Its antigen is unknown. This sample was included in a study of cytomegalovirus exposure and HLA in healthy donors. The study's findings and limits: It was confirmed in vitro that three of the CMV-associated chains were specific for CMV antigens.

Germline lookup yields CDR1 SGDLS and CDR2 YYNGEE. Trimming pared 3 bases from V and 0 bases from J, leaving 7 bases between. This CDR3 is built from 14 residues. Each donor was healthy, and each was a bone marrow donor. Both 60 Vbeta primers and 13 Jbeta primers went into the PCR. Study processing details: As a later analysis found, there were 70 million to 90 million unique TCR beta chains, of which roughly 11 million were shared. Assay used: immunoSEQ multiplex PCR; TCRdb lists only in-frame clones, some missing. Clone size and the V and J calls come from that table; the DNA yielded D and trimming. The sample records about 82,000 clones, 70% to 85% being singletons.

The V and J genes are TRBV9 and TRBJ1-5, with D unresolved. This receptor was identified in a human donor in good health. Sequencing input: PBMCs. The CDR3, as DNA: TGTGCCAGCAGCGGAGGCACTAGCAATCAGCCCCAGCATTTT. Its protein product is CASSGGTSNQPQHF.